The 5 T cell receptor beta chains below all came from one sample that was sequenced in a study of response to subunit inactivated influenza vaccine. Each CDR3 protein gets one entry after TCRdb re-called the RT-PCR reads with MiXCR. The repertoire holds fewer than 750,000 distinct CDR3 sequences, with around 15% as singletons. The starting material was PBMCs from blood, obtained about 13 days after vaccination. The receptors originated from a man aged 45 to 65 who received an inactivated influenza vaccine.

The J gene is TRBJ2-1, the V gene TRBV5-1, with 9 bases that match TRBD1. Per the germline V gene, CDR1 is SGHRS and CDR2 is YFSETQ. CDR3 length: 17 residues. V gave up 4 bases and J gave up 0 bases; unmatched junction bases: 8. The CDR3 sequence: CASSTPGTGSSYNEQFF. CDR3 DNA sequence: TGCGCCAGCAGCACACCCGGGACAGGGAGCTCCTACAATGAGCAGTTCTTC.

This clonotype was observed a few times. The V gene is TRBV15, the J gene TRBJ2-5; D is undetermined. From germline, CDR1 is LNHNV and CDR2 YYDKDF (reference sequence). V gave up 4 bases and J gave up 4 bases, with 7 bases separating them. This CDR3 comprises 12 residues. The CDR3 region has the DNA TGTGCCACCAGCACACAGTCAGAGACCCAGTACTTC. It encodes CATSTQSETQYF.

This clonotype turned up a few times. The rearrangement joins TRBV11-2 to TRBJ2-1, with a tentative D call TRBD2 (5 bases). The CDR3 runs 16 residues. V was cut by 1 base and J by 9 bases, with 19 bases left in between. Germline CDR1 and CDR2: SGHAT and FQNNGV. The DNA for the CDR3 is TGTGCCAGCAGCTTAGGGTTGCGGGCGAAGGGCGGTGAGCAGTTCTTC. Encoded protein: CASSLGLRAKGGEQFF.

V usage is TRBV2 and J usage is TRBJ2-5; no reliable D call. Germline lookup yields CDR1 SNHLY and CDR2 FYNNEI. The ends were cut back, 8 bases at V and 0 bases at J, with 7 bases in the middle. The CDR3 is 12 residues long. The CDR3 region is CASGWNQETQYF. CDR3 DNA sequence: TGTGCCAGCGGGTGGAACCAAGAGACCCAGTACTTC.

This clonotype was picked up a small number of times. In nucleotides, the CDR3 is TGCAGCGTTACTGGACAGGGTAGTGAAAAACTGTTTTTT. Translation: CSVTGQGSEKLFF. The rearrangement links TRBV29-1 to TRBJ1-4; 8 bases fit TRBD1. Looked up from germline, CDR1 is SQVTM and CDR2 is ANQGSEA. V trimming: 5 bases; J trimming: 7 bases; junction bases outside the gene matches: 6. This CDR3 is built from 13 residues.